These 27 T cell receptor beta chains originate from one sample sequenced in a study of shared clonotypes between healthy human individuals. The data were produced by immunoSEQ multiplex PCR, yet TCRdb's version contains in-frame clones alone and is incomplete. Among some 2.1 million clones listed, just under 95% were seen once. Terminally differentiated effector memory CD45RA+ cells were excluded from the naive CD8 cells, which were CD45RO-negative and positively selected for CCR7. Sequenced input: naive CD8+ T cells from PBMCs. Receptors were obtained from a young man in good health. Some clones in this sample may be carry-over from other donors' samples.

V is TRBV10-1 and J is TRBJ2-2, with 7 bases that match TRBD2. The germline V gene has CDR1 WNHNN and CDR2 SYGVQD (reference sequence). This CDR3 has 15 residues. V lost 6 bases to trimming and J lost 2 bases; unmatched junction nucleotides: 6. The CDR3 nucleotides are TGCGCCAGCAGCGAGACTAGCTTTAACACCGGGGAGCTGTTTTTT. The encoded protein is CASSETSFNTGELFF.

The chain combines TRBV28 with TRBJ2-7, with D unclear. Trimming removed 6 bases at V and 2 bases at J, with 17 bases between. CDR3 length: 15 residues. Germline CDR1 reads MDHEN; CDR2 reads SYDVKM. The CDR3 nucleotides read TGTGCCAGCAGCGCCCCGACGCAAATGACCTACGAGCAGTACTTC. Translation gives CASSAPTQMTYEQYF.

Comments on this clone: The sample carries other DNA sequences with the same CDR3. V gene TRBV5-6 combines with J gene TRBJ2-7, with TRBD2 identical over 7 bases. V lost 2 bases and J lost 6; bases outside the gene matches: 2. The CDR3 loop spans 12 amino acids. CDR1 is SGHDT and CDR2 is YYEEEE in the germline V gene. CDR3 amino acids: CASSFGGGEQYF. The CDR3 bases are TGTGCCAGCAGCTTTGGCGGGGGCGAGCAGTACTTC.

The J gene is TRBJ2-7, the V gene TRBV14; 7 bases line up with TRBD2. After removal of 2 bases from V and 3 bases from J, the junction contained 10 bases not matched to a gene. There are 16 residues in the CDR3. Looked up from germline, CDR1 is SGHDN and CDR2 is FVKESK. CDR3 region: CASSQPRASGRYEQYF. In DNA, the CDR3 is TGTGCCAGCAGCCAACCGAGGGCTAGCGGTCGCTACGAGCAGTACTTC.

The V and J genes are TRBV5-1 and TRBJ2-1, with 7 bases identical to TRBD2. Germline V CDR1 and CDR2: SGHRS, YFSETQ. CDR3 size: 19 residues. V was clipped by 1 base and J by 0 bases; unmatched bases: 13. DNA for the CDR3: TGCGCCAGCAGCTTGTCCGGCGGTGGGAGGGGAAGCTCCTACAATGAGCAGTTCTTC. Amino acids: CASSLSGGGRGSSYNEQFF.

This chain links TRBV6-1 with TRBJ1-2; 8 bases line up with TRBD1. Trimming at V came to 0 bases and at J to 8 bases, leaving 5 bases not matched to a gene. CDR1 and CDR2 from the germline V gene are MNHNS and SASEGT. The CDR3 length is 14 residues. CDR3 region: CASSEAGQGPGYTF. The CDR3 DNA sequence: TGTGCCAGCAGTGAAGCAGGACAGGGCCCAGGCTACACCTTC.

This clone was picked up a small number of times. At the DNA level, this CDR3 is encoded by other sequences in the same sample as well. CDR3 region: CASSLDRGDIQYF. The DNA for the CDR3 is TGTGCCAGCAGCTTAGATAGGGGGGACATTCAGTACTTC. This chain uses TRBV7-9 with TRBJ2-4; D may correspond to TRBD1 or TRBD2 (6 bases each). The CDR3 is 13 amino acids. V shed 1 base and J shed 8 bases, with 9 bases lying between them. Looked up from germline, CDR1 is SEHNR and CDR2 is FQNEAQ (reference sequence).

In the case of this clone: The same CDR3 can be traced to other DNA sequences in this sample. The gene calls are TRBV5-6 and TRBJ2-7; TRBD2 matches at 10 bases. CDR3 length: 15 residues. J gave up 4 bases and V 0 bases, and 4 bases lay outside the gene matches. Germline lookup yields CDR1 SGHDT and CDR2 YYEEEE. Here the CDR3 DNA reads TGTGCCAGCAGCTTGGGCCTAGCGGGGGCATACGAGCAGTACTTC. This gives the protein CASSLGLAGAYEQYF.

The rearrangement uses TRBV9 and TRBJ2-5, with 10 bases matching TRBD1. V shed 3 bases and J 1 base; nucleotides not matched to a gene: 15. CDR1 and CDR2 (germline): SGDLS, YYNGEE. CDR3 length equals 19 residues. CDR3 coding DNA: TGTGCCAGCAGCGAGGGACAGGGGAGGTCCATCACTATCCAAGAGACCCAGTACTTC. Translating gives CASSEGQGRSITIQETQYF. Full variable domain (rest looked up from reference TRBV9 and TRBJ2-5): DSGVTQTPKHLITATGQRVTLRCSPRSGDLSVYWYQQSLDQGLQFLIQYYNGEERAKGNILERFSAQQFPDLHSELNLSSLELGDSALYFCASSEGQGRSITIQETQYFGPGTRLLVL.

The CDR3 DNA reads as TGTGCCAGCAGCTTCTCTAGCGGGAAGTACAATGAGCAGTTCTTC. It specifies CASSFSSGKYNEQFF. The chain combines TRBV5-6 with TRBJ2-1; 9 nucleotides align to TRBD2. CDR3 length: 15 residues. V dropped 2 bases and J dropped 4; count of bases not matched to a gene: 4. Germline CDR1 SGHDT, CDR2 YYEEEE.

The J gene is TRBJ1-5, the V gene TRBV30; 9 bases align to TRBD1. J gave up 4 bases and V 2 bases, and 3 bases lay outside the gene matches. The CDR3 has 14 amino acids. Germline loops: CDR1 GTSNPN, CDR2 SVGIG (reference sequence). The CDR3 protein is CAWSPGTGNQPQHF. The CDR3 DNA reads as TGTGCCTGGAGTCCCGGGACAGGGAATCAGCCCCAGCATTTT.

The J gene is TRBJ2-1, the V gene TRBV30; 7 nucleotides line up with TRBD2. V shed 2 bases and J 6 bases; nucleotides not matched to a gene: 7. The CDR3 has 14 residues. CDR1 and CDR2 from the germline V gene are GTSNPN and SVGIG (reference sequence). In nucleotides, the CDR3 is TGTGCCTGGAGTAGGGCGGGAGTAGGCAATGAGCAGTTCTTC. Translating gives CAWSRAGVGNEQFF.

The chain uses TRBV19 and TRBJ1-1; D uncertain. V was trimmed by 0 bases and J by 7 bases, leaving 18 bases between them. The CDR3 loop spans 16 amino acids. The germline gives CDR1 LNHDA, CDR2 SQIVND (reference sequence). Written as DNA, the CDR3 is TGTGCCAGTAGTATAGATCGAGTAGAGGGCTCCGTTGAAGCTTTCTTT. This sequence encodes CASSIDRVEGSVEAFF.

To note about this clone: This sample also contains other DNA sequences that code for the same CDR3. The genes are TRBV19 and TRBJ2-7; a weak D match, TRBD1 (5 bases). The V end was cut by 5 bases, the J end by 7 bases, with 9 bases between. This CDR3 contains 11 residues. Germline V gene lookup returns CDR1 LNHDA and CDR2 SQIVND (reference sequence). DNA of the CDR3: TGTGCCAGTAGTGCAGGGTATGAGCAGTACTTC. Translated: CASSAGYEQYF.

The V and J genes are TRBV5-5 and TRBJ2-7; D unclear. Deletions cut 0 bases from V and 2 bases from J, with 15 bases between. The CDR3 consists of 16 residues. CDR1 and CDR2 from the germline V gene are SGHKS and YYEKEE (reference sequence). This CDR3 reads CASSLGLRPLPYEQYF. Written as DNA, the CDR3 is TGTGCCAGCAGCTTGGGGCTGCGGCCACTTCCCTACGAGCAGTACTTC.

The CDR3 DNA reads TGTGCCAGCAGTTATCAGGACAGAACCTCCTACGAGCAGTACTTC. Amino acid sequence: CASSYQDRTSYEQYF. This chain links TRBV6-6 with TRBJ2-7; D is possibly TRBD1 (6 bases). CDR1 MNHNY and CDR2 SVGAGI come from the germline V gene (reference sequence). The CDR3 covers 15 residues. Trimming removed 3 bases at V and 0 bases at J, with 12 bases between.

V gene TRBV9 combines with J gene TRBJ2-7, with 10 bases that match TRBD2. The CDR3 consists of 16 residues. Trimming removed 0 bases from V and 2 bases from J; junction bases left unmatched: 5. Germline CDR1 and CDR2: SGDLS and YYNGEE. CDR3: CASSVGPAGGPYEQYF. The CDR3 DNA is TGTGCCAGCAGCGTAGGTCCAGCGGGAGGGCCCTACGAGCAGTACTTC. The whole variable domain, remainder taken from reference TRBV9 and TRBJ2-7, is DSGVTQTPKHLITATGQRVTLRCSPRSGDLSVYWYQQSLDQGLQFLIQYYNGEERAKGNILERFSAQQFPDLHSELNLSSLELGDSALYFCASSVGPAGGPYEQYFGPGTRLTVT.

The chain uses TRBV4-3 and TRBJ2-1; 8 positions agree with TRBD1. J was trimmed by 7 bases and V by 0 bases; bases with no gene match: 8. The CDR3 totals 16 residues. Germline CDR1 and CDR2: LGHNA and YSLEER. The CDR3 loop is CASSQDFTRGRNEQFF. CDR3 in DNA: TGCGCCAGCAGCCAAGATTTTACCAGGGGGCGGAATGAGCAGTTCTTC.

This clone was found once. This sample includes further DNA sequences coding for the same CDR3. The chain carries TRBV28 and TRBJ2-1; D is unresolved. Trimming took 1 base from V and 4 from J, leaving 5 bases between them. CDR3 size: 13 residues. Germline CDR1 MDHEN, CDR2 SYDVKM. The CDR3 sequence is CASSLSRYNEQFF. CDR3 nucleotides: TGTGCCAGCAGTTTATCCCGGTACAATGAGCAGTTCTTC.

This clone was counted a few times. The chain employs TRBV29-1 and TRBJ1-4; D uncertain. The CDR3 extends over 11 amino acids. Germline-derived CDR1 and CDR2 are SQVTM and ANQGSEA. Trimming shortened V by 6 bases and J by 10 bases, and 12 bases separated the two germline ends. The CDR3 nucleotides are TGCAGCGTACTAATGGACGGAAAACTGTTTTTT. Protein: CSVLMDGKLFF.

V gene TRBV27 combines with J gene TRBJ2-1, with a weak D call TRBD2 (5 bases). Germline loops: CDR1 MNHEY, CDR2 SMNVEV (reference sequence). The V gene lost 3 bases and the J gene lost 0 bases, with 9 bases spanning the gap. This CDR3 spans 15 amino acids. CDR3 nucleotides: TGTGCCAGCAGTTTGTACGGGATCTCCTACAATGAGCAGTTCTTC. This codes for CASSLYGISYNEQFF.

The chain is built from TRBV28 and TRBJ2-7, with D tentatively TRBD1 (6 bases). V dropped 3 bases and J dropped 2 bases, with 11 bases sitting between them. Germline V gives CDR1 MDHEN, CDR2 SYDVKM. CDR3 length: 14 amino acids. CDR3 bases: TGTGCCAGCAGTTTCGGCAGACAGGCCTACGAGCAGTACTTC. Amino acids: CASSFGRQAYEQYF.

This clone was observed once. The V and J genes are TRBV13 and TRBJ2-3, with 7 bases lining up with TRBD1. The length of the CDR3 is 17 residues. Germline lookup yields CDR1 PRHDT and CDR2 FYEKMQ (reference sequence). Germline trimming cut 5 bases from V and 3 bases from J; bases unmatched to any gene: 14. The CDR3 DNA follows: TGTGCCAGCAGCCTCATACGGACAGGCCGATCAACAGATACGCAGTATTTT. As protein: CASSLIRTGRSTDTQYF.

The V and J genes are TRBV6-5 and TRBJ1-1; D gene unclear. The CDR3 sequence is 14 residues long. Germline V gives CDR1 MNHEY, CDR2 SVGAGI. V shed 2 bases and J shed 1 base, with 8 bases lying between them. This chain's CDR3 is CASSYRPRNTEAFF. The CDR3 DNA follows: TGTGCCAGCAGTTACCGCCCCAGGAACACTGAAGCTTTCTTT.

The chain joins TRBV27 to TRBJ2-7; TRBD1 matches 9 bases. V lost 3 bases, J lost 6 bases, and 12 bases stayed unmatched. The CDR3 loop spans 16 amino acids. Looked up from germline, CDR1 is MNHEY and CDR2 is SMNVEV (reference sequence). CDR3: CASSLGAWTGVAEQYF. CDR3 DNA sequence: TGTGCCAGCAGTTTGGGAGCCTGGACAGGGGTCGCCGAGCAGTACTTC.

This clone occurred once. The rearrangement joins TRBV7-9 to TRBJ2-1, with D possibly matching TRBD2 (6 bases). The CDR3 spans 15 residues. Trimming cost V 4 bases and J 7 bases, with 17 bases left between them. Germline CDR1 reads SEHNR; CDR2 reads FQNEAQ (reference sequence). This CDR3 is CASSSASGSWNEQFF. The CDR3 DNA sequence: TGTGCCAGCAGCTCGGCGTCCGGGAGCTGGAATGAGCAGTTCTTC.

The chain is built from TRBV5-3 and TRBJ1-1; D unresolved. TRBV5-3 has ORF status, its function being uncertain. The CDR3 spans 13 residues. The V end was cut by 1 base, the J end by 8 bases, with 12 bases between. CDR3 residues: CARSLLAAGEAFF. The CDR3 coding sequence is TGTGCCAGAAGCTTGTTAGCGGCGGGAGAAGCTTTCTTT.